This TCR beta chain was observed in a study of post-analysis software for immune sequencing data. Study in general: Disease trajectories encompassed relapsing-remitting, secondary progressive and progressive-relapsing multiple sclerosis. Study results and caveats: Patients showed TRBV5-6, TRBV5-1 and TRBV20-1 among several TRBV segments more frequent than in controls.

TCR beta libraries were prepared from cDNA with unique molecular identifiers. TCRdb re-analysed the PCR reads in MiXCR, keeping a single row per CDR3 protein. The profile shows a few hundred thousand distinct CDR3 sequences, roughly 38% of them singletons. The CDR3 loop spans 15 amino acids. Trimming cost V 3 bases and J 7 bases; bases outside gene matches: 8. The germline gives CDR1 SGHVS, CDR2 FNYEAQ. Concerning this clonotype: The target antigen is unknown.

This sequence originates from a girl aged 10-17 years with multiple sclerosis. This chain joins TRBV7-6 and TRBJ1-4, with 7 bases aligning to TRBD1. The specimen sequenced was blood. Here the CDR3 reads CASSFTGTVGEKLFF. For the CDR3, the DNA is TGTGCCAGCAGCTTTACCGGGACAGTAGGTGAAAAACTGTTTTTT.